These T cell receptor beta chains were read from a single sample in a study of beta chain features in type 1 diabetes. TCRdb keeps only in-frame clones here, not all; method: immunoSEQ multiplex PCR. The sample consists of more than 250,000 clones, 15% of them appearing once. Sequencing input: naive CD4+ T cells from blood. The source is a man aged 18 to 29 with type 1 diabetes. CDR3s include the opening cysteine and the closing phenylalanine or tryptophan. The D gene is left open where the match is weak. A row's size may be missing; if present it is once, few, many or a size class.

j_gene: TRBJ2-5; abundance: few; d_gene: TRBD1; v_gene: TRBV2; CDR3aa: CASRRRDRVSQETQYF; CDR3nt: TGTGCCAGCAGACGCCGGGACAGGGTATCTCAAGAGACCCAGTACTTC
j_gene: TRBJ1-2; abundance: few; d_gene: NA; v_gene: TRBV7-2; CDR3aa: CASSSLQGQKGYTF; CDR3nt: TGTGCCAGCAGTTCTCTACAGGGCCAAAAGGGCTACACCTTC
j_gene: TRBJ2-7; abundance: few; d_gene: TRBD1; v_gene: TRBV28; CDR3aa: CASSLTGQPYEQYF; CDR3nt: TGTGCCAGCAGTTTAACGGGACAGCCCTACGAGCAGTACTTC
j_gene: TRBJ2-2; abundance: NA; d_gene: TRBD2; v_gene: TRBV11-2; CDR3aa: CASSNSGGNTGELFF; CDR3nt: TGTGCCAGCAGCAATAGCGGGGGGAACACCGGGGAGCTGTTTTTT
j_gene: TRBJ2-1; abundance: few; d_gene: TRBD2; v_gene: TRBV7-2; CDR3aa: CASRLAGDRREQFF; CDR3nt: TGTGCCAGCAGGCTAGCGGGAGATCGGCGAGAGCAGTTCTTC
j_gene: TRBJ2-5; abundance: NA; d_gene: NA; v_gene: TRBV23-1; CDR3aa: CASSRRVQETQYF; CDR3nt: TGCGCCAGCAGTCGCAGGGTCCAAGAGACCCAGTACTTC
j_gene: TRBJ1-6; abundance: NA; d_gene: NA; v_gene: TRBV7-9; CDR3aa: CASVDRINSPLHF; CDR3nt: TGTGCCAGCGTCGACAGGATTAATTCACCCCTCCACTTT
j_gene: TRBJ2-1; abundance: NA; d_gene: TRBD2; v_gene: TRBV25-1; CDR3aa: CASTLGGLAGGEQFF; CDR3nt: TGTGCCAGCACCCTTGGAGGACTAGCGGGGGGTGAGCAGTTCTTC
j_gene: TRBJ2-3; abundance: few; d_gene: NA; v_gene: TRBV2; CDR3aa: CASGEILTDTQYF; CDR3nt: TGTGCCAGCGGGGAGATCCTCACAGATACGCAGTATTTT
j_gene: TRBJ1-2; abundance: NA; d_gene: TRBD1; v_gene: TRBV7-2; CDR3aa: CASSLTGQGYGYTF; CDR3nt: TGTGCCAGCAGCCTAACAGGACAGGGCTATGGCTACACCTTC
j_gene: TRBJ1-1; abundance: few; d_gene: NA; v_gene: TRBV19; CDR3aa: CASSRQQNTEAFF; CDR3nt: TGTGCCAGTAGTAGACAGCAGAACACTGAAGCTTTCTTT
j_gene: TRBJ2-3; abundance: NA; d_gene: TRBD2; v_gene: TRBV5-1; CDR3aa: CASSGGTSGDTQYF; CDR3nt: TGCGCCAGCAGCGGTGGGACTAGCGGGGATACGCAGTATTTT
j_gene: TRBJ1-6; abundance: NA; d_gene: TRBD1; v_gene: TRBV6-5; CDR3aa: CASSYSRTGEDSPLHF; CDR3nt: TGTGCCAGCAGTTACTCTCGGACAGGGGAGGATTCACCCCTCCACTTT
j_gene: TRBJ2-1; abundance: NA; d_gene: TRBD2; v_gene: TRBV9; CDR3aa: CASSVGRGALKSNEQFF; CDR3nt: TGTGCCAGCAGCGTTGGGAGGGGAGCTTTAAAGTCCAATGAGCAGTTCTTC
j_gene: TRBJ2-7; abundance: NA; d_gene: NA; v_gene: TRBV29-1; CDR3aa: CSVTGTYEQYF; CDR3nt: TGCAGCGTAACAGGGACCTACGAGCAGTACTTC
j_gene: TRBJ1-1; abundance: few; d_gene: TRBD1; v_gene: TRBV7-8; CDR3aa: CASSPGQVNTEAFF; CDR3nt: TGTGCCAGCAGCCCAGGACAGGTGAACACTGAAGCTTTCTTT
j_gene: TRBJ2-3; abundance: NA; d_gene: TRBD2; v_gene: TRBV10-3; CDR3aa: CAISDTSGTDTQYF; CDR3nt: TGTGCCATCAGTGATACTAGCGGCACAGATACGCAGTATTTT